A selection of T cell receptor beta chains follows, all from one sample in a study of blood T cell repertoires in COVID-19. Using immunoSEQ multiplex PCR, the repertoire was profiled, and TCRdb retains in-frame clones only, with some absent. The table lists 500,000 to 600,000 clones, roughly 91% of them singletons, with roughly 8% in the top ten. The sample taken for sequencing was peripheral blood. The source of these receptors is a woman aged 50 to 65 with COVID-19, enrolled during active disease. Both conserved end residues are part of each CDR3. The D gene is left open where the match is weak. The listing skips clone size in some rows; elsewhere it reads once, few, many or a size class.

d_gene,j_gene,v_gene,abundance,CDR3aa,CDR3nt
NA,TRBJ1-6,TRBV9,few,CASSVGVGAGDSPLHF,TGTGCCAGCAGCGTAGGCGTAGGGGCAGGGGATTCACCCCTCCACTTT
NA,TRBJ1-2,TRBV9,NA,CASSVAIVGRDYGYTF,TGTGCCAGCAGCGTAGCTATCGTCGGCAGGGACTATGGCTACACCTTC
NA,TRBJ1-1,TRBV30,NA,CAWSMTGLNTEAFF,TGTGCCTGGAGTATGACAGGACTGAACACTGAAGCTTTCTTT
NA,TRBJ1-2,TRBV27,NA,CASSLRAQTAANYGYTF,TGTGCCAGCAGTTTAAGGGCCCAGACAGCTGCTAACTATGGCTACACCTTC
NA,TRBJ2-1,TRBV14,NA,CASSQAGLHNEQFF,TGTGCCAGCAGCCAAGCGGGTTTGCACAATGAGCAGTTCTTC
TRBD1,TRBJ1-4,TRBV27,NA,CASSLYTGGGEKLFF,TGTGCCAGCAGTTTATATACAGGGGGCGGTGAAAAACTGTTTTTT
NA,TRBJ1-3,TRBV5-1,NA,CASSLIPRESGNTIYF,TGCGCCAGCAGCTTGATTCCTCGGGAATCTGGAAACACCATATATTTT
NA,TRBJ1-5,TRBV7-2,NA,CASSSQGHQPQHF,TGTGCCAGCAGCTCCCAGGGCCATCAGCCCCAGCATTTT
TRBD2,TRBJ2-3,TRBV9,NA,CASSVAGLAFTDTQYF,TGTGCCAGCAGCGTAGCGGGACTAGCGTTCACAGATACGCAGTATTTT
TRBD1,TRBJ2-7,TRBV6-5,NA,CASSTGTGWTEQYF,TGTGCCAGCTCCACCGGGACAGGGTGGACCGAGCAGTACTTC
TRBD2,TRBJ2-7,TRBV4-1,NA,CASRRDRGGGSYEQYF,TGCGCCAGCAGACGAGATAGGGGCGGGGGCTCCTACGAGCAGTACTTC
TRBD1,TRBJ1-1,TRBV10-2,once,CASMEGAGTEAFF,TGCGCCAGCATGGAGGGGGCAGGCACTGAAGCTTTCTTT
TRBD1,TRBJ1-2,TRBV5-4,once,CASSRDRGYGYTF,TGTGCCAGCAGCCGTGACAGGGGGTATGGCTACACCTTC
NA,TRBJ1-1,TRBV4-1,NA,CASSQFRVNTEAFF,TGCGCCAGCAGCCAATTCAGGGTGAACACTGAAGCTTTCTTT
NA,TRBJ1-4,TRBV27,NA,CASSLSAGEKLFF,TGTGCCAGCAGTTTATCAGCCGGTGAAAAACTGTTTTTT
NA,TRBJ1-3,TRBV9,NA,CASSVDVSGNTIYF,TGTGCCAGCAGCGTAGATGTATCTGGAAACACCATATATTTT